This record covers a single TCR beta chain. Its matching antigen is unknown. The data originate from a study of T-cell memory formation after mild COVID-19. Study context: Across donors, TCR clusters were largely donor specific.

Trimming cost V 6 bases and J 6 bases; bases outside gene matches: 6. The germline V gene has CDR1 MNHNY and CDR2 SVGAGI (reference sequence). The CDR3 extends over 15 amino acids. Study conclusions and caveats: Most CD4+ clones that shrank were in CM and EM, while CD8+ ones turned up in EMRA. SARS-CoV-2 specificity of second-wave clones peaking day 37 was unconfirmed.

Each CDR3 protein is one row after TCRdb ran MiXCR on the 5' RACE reads. The data show fewer than 350,000 distinct CDR3 sequences, around 15% seen once. The receptor was isolated from a man aged 18 to 29 who had mild COVID-19 (a few samples of this study predate the infection). Cell type and time point are not known. This chain links TRBV6-6 with TRBJ1-5; 12 bases match TRBD1. Sequenced input: PBMCs or a T cell subset sorted from them (not recorded which). This CDR3 is CASSMGQGAGQPQHF. The CDR3 region has the DNA TGTGCCAGCAGCATGGGACAGGGGGCTGGTCAGCCCCAGCATTTT.